The 14 T cell receptor beta chains given below trace back to one sample, sequenced in a study of blood T cell repertoires in COVID-19. Profiled with immunoSEQ multiplex PCR; TCRdb holds only in-frame clones, not every one. The sample lists 160,000 or so clones; approximately 80% were seen once. Sequencing was done on a sample of peripheral blood. The receptors shown here come from a human donor in a cohort sampled during active COVID-19.

The J gene is TRBJ2-5, the V gene TRBV12-3 or TRBV12-4; a weak D match, TRBD1 (8 bases). V dropped 4 bases and J dropped 4 bases, with 10 bases sitting between them. The CDR3 loop spans 13 amino acids. The CDR3 is CASSYRGGETQYF. The CDR3 bases are TGTGCCAGCAGTTACAGGGGGGGAGAGACCCAGTACTTC.

This chain joins TRBV5-1 and TRBJ1-1, with a tentative D call TRBD1 (6 bases). The CDR3 is made up of 14 amino acids. V lost 4 bases, J lost 0 bases, and 10 bases lay in between. The germline V gene has CDR1 SGHRS and CDR2 YFSETQ. CDR3 sequence reads: CASSVTGMNTEAFF. The CDR3 DNA is TGCGCCAGCAGCGTAACAGGGATGAACACTGAAGCTTTCTTT.

This sequence joins TRBV5-1 and TRBJ1-1, with TRBD1 matching 7 bases. Germline trimming cut 4 bases from V and 7 bases from J; bases unmatched to any gene: 13. The CDR3 runs to 15 residues. Germline V gives CDR1 SGHRS, CDR2 YFSETQ. The CDR3 DNA sequence: TGCGCCAGCAGCATAGGACAGGCGGGTCCCTTTGAAGCTTTCTTT. It encodes CASSIGQAGPFEAFF.

This chain connects TRBV6-6 to TRBJ1-1; no clear D gene. CDR1 and CDR2 (germline): MNHNY, SVGAGI (reference sequence). The V and J ends lost 5 bases and 4 bases respectively, with 14 bases between them. There are 14 residues in the CDR3. CDR3 DNA: TGTGCCAGCAGTCCCGATGTGTCCGGCACTGAAGCTTTCTTT. Translating it yields CASSPDVSGTEAFF.

Only a few counts were recorded for this clone. This sequence joins TRBV5-1 and TRBJ2-3; 10 positions match TRBD2. Germline CDR1 SGHRS, CDR2 YFSETQ. V lost 4 bases and J lost 5; bases outside the gene matches: 10. The CDR3 loop spans 16 amino acids. This CDR3 is CASSAGLAENGDTQYF. Written as DNA, the CDR3 is TGCGCCAGCAGCGCCGGACTAGCGGAAAATGGAGATACGCAGTATTTT.

This chain links TRBV29-1 with TRBJ1-1; perhaps TRBD1 as D (5 bases). The germline V gene encodes CDR1 SQVTM and CDR2 ANQGSEA. CDR3 length: 12 residues. V lost 4 bases and J 1 base, leaving 7 bases between the germline ends. The CDR3 DNA sequence: TGCAGCGTTGGACAGCAGAACACTGAAGCTTTCTTT. Its translation is CSVGQQNTEAFF.

V and J are TRBV10-2 and TRBJ1-2; 10 nucleotides agree with TRBD1. The length of the CDR3 is 17 residues. Germline V lookup: CDR1 WSHSY, CDR2 SAAADI. J was trimmed by 3 bases and V by 7 bases; bases with no gene match: 14. CDR3 in amino acids: CASTTTRDRGAHYGYTF. Here the CDR3 DNA reads TGCGCCAGCACCACGACTCGGGACAGGGGCGCTCACTATGGCTACACCTTC.

The rearrangement links TRBV10-3 to TRBJ2-3, with 7 bases that match TRBD2. The CDR3 runs 14 residues. Germline V gene sequence: CDR1 ENHRY, CDR2 SYGVKD. V shed 5 bases and J 6 bases; nucleotides not matched to a gene: 8. Here the CDR3 reads CAISLGTNIDTQYF. As DNA, the CDR3 is TGTGCCATCAGTTTAGGGACTAACATCGATACGCAGTATTTT.

This chain uses TRBV11-3 with TRBJ2-3, with 9 nucleotides matching TRBD2. The CDR3 loop spans 13 amino acids. Germline V gene lookup returns CDR1 SGHNT and CDR2 YENEEA. V trimming: 5 bases; J trimming: 6 bases; junction bases outside the gene matches: 3. This CDR3 reads CASSRGGVDTQYF. The CDR3 nucleotides read TGTGCCAGCAGCCGCGGGGGGGTGGATACGCAGTATTTT.

On this clone: The same CDR3 arises from other DNA sequences in this sample as well. This rearrangement joins TRBV9 to TRBJ2-7; maybe TRBD2 (6 bases). CDR3 length: 14 amino acids. The V gene lost 0 bases and the J gene lost 7 bases, with 14 bases spanning the gap. Germline V CDR1 and CDR2: SGDLS, YYNGEE. The CDR3 region is CASSVGTVGGEQYF. The CDR3 region has the DNA TGTGCCAGCAGCGTAGGGACGGTTGGGGGGGAGCAGTACTTC. The full variable domain, completed using reference TRBV9 and TRBJ2-7, is DSGVTQTPKHLITATGQRVTLRCSPRSGDLSVYWYQQSLDQGLQFLIQYYNGEERAKGNILERFSAQQFPDLHSELNLSSLELGDSALYFCASSVGTVGGEQYFGPGTRLTVT.

This chain connects TRBV2 to TRBJ2-7; 7 positions agree with TRBD2. The CDR3 covers 11 residues. Germline CDR1 reads SNHLY; CDR2 reads FYNNEI. The V gene end was trimmed by 10 bases and the J gene end by 4 bases; junction bases not matched to a gene: 4. CDR3 region: CATGREYEQYF. The DNA of the CDR3 is TGTGCCACGGGGAGGGAATACGAGCAGTACTTC.

This rearrangement joins TRBV4-3 to TRBJ2-3; 8 positions agree with TRBD2. This CDR3 region has 15 residues. CDR1 and CDR2 from the germline V gene are LGHNA and YSLEER. V lost 8 bases to trimming and J lost 3 bases; unmatched junction nucleotides: 10. The CDR3 DNA sequence: TGCGCCAGCGGTCACGGGGGGGGAGTTACAGATACGCAGTATTTT. Its protein product is CASGHGGGVTDTQYF.

This chain connects TRBV24-1 to TRBJ2-5; the D gene is possibly TRBD1 (5 bases). Germline V lookup: CDR1 KGHDR, CDR2 SFDVKD. This CDR3 comprises 13 residues. Deletions cut 7 bases from V and 2 bases from J, with 10 bases between. The CDR3 bases are TGTGCCACCAGCAGGGCTTTGCAAGAGACCCAGTACTTC. Its protein product is CATSRALQETQYF.

The rearrangement joins TRBV6-5 to TRBJ2-2, with 7 positions matching TRBD2. The CDR3 covers 15 residues. Germline values: CDR1 MNHEY, CDR2 SVGAGI. Trimming removed 6 bases from V and 2 bases from J; junction bases left unmatched: 6. The CDR3 protein is CASSPGTKNTGELFF. CDR3 sequence (DNA): TGTGCCAGCAGCCCCGGGACTAAAAACACCGGGGAGCTGTTTTTT.